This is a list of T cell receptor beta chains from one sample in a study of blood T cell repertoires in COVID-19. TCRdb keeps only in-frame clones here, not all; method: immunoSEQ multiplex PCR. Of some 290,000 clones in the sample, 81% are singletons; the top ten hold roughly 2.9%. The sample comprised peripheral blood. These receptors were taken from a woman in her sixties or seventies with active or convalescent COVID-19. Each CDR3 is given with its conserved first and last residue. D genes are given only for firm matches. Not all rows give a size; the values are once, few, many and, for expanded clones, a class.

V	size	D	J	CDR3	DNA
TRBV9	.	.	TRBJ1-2	CASSVGVGQTNYGYTF	TGTGCCAGCAGCGTAGGGGTGGGGCAGACTAACTATGGCTACACCTTC
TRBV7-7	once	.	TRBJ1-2	CASSFRQGNYGYTF	TGTGCTAGCAGCTTTCGGCAGGGGAACTATGGCTACACCTTC
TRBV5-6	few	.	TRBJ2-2	CASSSRQVNTGELFF	TGTGCCAGCAGCTCTCGCCAGGTGAACACCGGGGAGCTGTTTTTT
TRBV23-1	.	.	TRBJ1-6	CASSCAGGVISNSPLHF	TGCGCCAGCAGCTGTGCGGGGGGGGTAATTAGTAATTCACCCCTCCACTTT
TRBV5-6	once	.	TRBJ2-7	CASSLPVGITYEQYF	TGTGCCAGCAGCTTGCCGGTGGGCATAACCTACGAGCAGTACTTC
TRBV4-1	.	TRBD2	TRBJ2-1	CASSRSGLAGVYNEQFF	TGCGCCAGCAGCCGCTCCGGACTAGCGGGGGTCTACAATGAGCAGTTCTTC
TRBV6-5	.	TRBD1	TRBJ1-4	CASSTTGAWEKLFF	TGTGCCAGCAGTACCACAGGGGCCTGGGAAAAACTGTTTTTT
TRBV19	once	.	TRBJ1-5	CASSATAAYNQPQHF	TGTGCCAGTAGTGCGACAGCTGCCTACAATCAGCCCCAGCATTTT
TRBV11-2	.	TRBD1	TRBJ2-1	CASTVSAHGQVSYNEQFF	TGTGCCAGCACCGTATCTGCCCACGGACAGGTCTCCTACAATGAGCAGTTCTTC
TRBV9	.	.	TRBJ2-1	CASSVGPQGLNEQFF	TGTGCCAGCAGCGTAGGTCCACAGGGCCTCAATGAGCAGTTCTTC
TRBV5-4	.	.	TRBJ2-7	CASSLPGLGNEQYF	TGTGCCAGCAGCTTGCCGGGACTTGGGAACGAGCAGTACTTC
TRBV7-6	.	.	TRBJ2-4	CASSPYRGEGNIQYF	TGTGCCAGCAGCCCCTACAGGGGGGAGGGAAACATTCAGTACTTC
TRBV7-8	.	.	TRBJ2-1	CASSLREGSSYNEQFF	TGTGCCAGCAGCTTAAGAGAGGGTTCTTCCTACAATGAGCAGTTCTTC
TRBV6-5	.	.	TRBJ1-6	CASSLAGEGNSPLHF	TGTGCCAGCAGTCTAGCGGGGGAAGGGAATTCACCCCTCCACTTT
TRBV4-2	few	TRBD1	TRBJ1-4	CASSQDPGQGGEKLFF	TGTGCCAGCAGCCAAGATCCGGGACAGGGCGGTGAAAAACTGTTTTTT
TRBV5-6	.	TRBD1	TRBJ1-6	CASSLRQGGTYNSPLHF	TGTGCCAGCAGCTTGCGACAGGGCGGGACCTATAATTCACCCCTCCACTTT
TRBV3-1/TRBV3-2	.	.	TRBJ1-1	CASSQVSRDTEAFF	TGTGCCAGCAGCCAAGTATCCAGGGACACTGAAGCTTTCTTT
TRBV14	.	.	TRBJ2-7	CASSQNRLDEQYF	TGTGCCAGCAGCCAAAACAGGTTGGACGAGCAGTACTTC
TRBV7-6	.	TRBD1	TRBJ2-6	CASSLQGAGANVLTF	TGTGCCAGCAGCTTACAGGGGGCAGGGGCCAACGTCCTGACTTTC
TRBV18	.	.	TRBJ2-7	CASSKVPGSHEQYF	TGTGCCAGCTCAAAGGTTCCGGGTTCCCACGAGCAGTACTTC
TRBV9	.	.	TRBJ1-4	CASSVGGGREKLFF	TGTGCCAGCAGCGTAGGCGGGGGTCGTGAAAAACTGTTTTTT
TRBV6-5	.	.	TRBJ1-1	CASSYEMNTEAFF	TGTGCCAGCAGTTACGAGATGAACACTGAAGCTTTCTTT
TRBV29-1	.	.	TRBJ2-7	CSVEVGGRYYEQYF	TGCAGCGTTGAAGTGGGGGGACGGTATTACGAGCAGTACTTC
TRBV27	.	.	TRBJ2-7	CASIGRAEISYEQYF	TGTGCCAGCATCGGGCGGGCCGAAATCTCCTACGAGCAGTACTTC
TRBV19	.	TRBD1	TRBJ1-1	CASIEGAGNTEAFF	TGTGCCAGTATAGAGGGGGCGGGAAACACTGAAGCTTTCTTT
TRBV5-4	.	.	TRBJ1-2	CASSLIGGSNYGYTF	TGTGCCAGCAGCTTGATTGGGGGGAGCAACTATGGCTACACCTTC
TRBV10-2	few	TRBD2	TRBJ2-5	CASSVLAGGQETQYF	TGCGCCAGCAGTGTCTTAGCGGGGGGCCAAGAGACCCAGTACTTC
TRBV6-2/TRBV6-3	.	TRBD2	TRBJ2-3	CASSYPTSGFTDTQYF	TGTGCCAGCAGTTACCCCACTAGCGGTTTCACAGATACGCAGTATTTT
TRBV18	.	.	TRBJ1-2	CASSLPDGGFGYTF	TGTGCCAGCTCACTCCCGGACGGAGGGTTTGGCTACACCTTC
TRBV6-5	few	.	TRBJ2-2	CASSTRVGELFF	TGTGCCAGCAGTACTCGCGTCGGGGAGCTGTTTTTT
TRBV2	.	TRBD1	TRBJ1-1	CASDRDSEAFF	TGTGCCAGCGACAGGGACTCTGAAGCTTTCTTT
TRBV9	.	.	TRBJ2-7	CASSEGVALYEQYF	TGTGCCAGCAGCGAGGGGGTGGCACTCTACGAGCAGTACTTC
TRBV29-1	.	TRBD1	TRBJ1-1	CSVENWDRGLTEAFF	TGCAGCGTTGAGAATTGGGACAGGGGGCTCACTGAAGCTTTCTTT
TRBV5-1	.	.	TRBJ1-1	CASSPDVRGRVTEAFF	TGCGCCAGCAGCCCGGACGTCAGGGGCAGGGTCACTGAAGCTTTCTTT
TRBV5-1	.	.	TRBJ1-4	CASRRTVLGEKLFF	TGCGCCAGCAGACGGACAGTACTCGGGGAAAAACTGTTTTTT
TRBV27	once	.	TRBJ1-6	CASRTERAGKHSPLHF	TGTGCCAGCAGAACAGAACGGGCAGGGAAGCATTCACCCCTCCACTTT
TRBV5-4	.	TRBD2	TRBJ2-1	CASSLGLLGRNEQFF	TGTGCCAGCAGCTTGGGACTGCTCGGGAGGAATGAGCAGTTCTTC
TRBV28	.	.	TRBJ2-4	CASSSTGGIFKNIQYF	TGTGCCAGCAGCTCCACGGGGGGCATATTCAAAAACATTCAGTACTTC
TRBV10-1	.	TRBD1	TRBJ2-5	CASSPGQGVETQYF	TGCGCCAGCAGCCCGGGACAGGGTGTGGAGACCCAGTACTTC
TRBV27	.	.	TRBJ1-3	CASSPFSPPHRNTIYF	TGTGCCAGCAGTCCGTTCTCGCCCCCCCACAGAAACACCATATATTTT
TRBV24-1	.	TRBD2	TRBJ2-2	CATSDSRTSGGIIELFF	TGTGCCACCAGTGATTCTCGGACTAGCGGGGGGATTATTGAGCTGTTTTTT
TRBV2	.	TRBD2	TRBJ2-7	CASSEPRTSGGARTYYEQYF	TGTGCCAGCAGTGAACCCCGGACTAGCGGGGGGGCCCGCACCTACTACGAGCAGTACTTC
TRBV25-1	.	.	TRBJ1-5	CASRSEGINQPQHF	TGTGCCAGCAGGTCAGAGGGCATTAATCAGCCCCAGCATTTT
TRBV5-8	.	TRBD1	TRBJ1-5	CASSLAGRGLREIQHF	TGTGCCAGCAGCTTGGCCGGCAGGGGGCTTCGTGAGATCCAGCATTTT
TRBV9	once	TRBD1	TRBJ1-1	CASSPRDRGAWGTEAFF	TGTGCCAGCAGCCCGCGGGACAGGGGGGCCTGGGGCACTGAAGCTTTCTTT
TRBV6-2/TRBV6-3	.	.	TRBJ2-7	CASSSINEQYF	TGTGCCAGCAGTTCTATAAACGAGCAGTACTTC
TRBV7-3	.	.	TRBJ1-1	CASSLSPGNTEAFF	TGTGCCAGCAGCTTATCTCCAGGGAACACTGAAGCTTTCTTT
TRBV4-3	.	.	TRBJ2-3	CASSQDMGGLTDTQYF	TGCGCCAGCAGCCAAGATATGGGGGGGCTCACAGATACGCAGTATTTT
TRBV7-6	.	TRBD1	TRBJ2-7	CASSPGGAFSEQYF	TGTGCCAGCAGCCCAGGGGGCGCTTTCTCCGAGCAGTACTTC
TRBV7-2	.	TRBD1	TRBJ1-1	CASSLDRVGTEAFF	TGTGCCAGCAGCCTGGACAGGGTTGGTACTGAAGCTTTCTTT
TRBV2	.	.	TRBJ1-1	CASKPILTVQSEAFF	TGTGCCAGCAAACCCATACTGACCGTACAGAGTGAAGCTTTCTTT
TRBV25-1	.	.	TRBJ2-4	CASLGQSNYIQYF	TGTGCCAGCCTTGGACAGAGCAATTACATTCAGTACTTC
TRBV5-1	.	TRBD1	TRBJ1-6	CASSLELQGSSYNSPLHF	TGCGCCAGCAGCTTGGAACTACAGGGGAGCTCCTATAATTCACCCCTCCACTTT
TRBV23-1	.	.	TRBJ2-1	CASSRETPGPHNEQFF	TGCGCCAGCAGTAGGGAGACCCCTGGACCACACAATGAGCAGTTCTTC
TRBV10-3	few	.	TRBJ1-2	CAIFSSGRSPGYTF	TGTGCCATCTTCTCCTCGGGTCGAAGTCCTGGCTACACCTTC